This T cell receptor (beta chain) was recovered during a study of identifying expanded T cells in peripheral blood. Generated by immunoSEQ multiplex PCR, the TCRdb table keeps only in-frame clones and is missing some. The top ten hold about 5.6% of the sample, which has over 80,000 clones, around 88% seen once. Specimen: blood. This sequence originates from a person between 18 and 70 years old in good health.

The CDR3 reads CASSVDGRGEQFF. The CDR3 nucleotides are TGTGCCAGCAGCGTAGATGGTCGGGGTGAGCAGTTCTTC. The chain has TRBV9 and TRBJ2-1; D might be TRBD2 (5 bases). V lost 0 bases and J lost 9, with 10 bases in between. The length of the CDR3 is 13 residues. The germline gives CDR1 SGDLS, CDR2 YYNGEE.